Each of the 9 T cell receptor beta chains below was sequenced from the same sample in a study of low-dose radiotherapy and immunotherapy resistance in tumors. This sample's time point: before trial treatment. cDNA synthesis used a TRAV/TRBV-specific primer set for both chains. Amplification of TCRs used a constant-region primer and V-primer adapter for about 18 PCR cycles. Via MiXCR, TCRdb re-called the reads, giving one row per CDR3 protein. The sample contains under 90,000 distinct CDR3 sequences, roughly 30% of which appear only once. The sequencing here drew on PBMCs, taken before treatment. The receptors shown here come from a female donor with ovarian cancer.

This clonotype was counted a single time. V is TRBV6-2 or TRBV6-3 and J is TRBJ1-1, with D possibly matching TRBD1 (5 bases). Germline assignment: CDR1 MNHEY and CDR2 SVGEGT. V gave up 8 bases and J gave up 8 bases, with 12 bases separating them. The CDR3 has 11 amino acids. CDR3 bases: TGTGCCAGCGCGGGACTTGTGGAAGCTTTCTTT. It specifies CASAGLVEAFF.

The V call is TRBV4-3, the J call TRBJ2-3; the D is unclear. V lost 4 bases and J 4 bases, leaving 9 bases between the germline ends. Germline assignment: CDR1 LGHNA and CDR2 YSLEER. This CDR3 spans 13 amino acids. The CDR3 nucleotides are TGCGCCAGCAGCCTCATTACCGCAGATACGCAGTATTTT. Translating gives CASSLITADTQYF.

This clonotype is a singleton in its sample. The junction and the germline gene differ at one end; a read error may be behind it. The chain employs TRBV7-8 and TRBJ1-5, with 7 bases identical to TRBD1. Germline CDR1 and CDR2: SGHVS and FQNEAQ. This CDR3 is built from 14 residues. In DNA, the CDR3 is TGTGCCAGCAGGTTAGAGGGGGCGAGGCATCCCCAGCATTTT. Residues: CASRLEGARHPQHF.

In this sample, this clonotype turned up many times. The V gene is TRBV6-5, the J gene TRBJ2-1; a weak D match, TRBD2 (6 bases). The ends were cut back, 2 bases at V and 7 bases at J, with 18 bases in the middle. Germline V gene sequence: CDR1 MNHEY, CDR2 SVGAGI. CDR3 size: 16 residues. The DNA of the CDR3 is TGTGCCAGCAGTTACCGAGGCGCGGGAACTCAGAATGAGCAGTTCTTC. It translates to CASSYRGAGTQNEQFF.

The V call is TRBV20-1, the J call TRBJ2-5; the D call may be TRBD1 or TRBD2 (6 bases each). CDR1 DFQATT and CDR2 SNEGSKA come from the germline V gene (reference sequence). This CDR3 region has 14 residues. With 5 bases removed from V and 3 bases from J, the gap between germline ends came to 16 bases. The CDR3 sequence: CSAVQRRGEETQYF. In DNA form, the CDR3 reads TGCAGTGCTGTACAGCGAAGGGGGGAAGAGACCCAGTACTTC.

This clonotype occurred many times. J is TRBJ2-7 and V is TRBV28; D may be TRBD1 or TRBD2 (5 bases each). Germline lookup yields CDR1 MDHEN and CDR2 SYDVKM. This CDR3 is 14 amino acids long. Trimming pared 7 bases from V and 4 bases from J, leaving 17 bases between. DNA of the CDR3: TGTGCCAGCAACACTCGGGGCGCGGGTTACGAGCAGTACTTC. This sequence encodes CASNTRGAGYEQYF.

This clonotype was counted at least ten times. The J gene is TRBJ1-5, the V gene TRBV7-8; D is uncertain. The CDR3 extends over 15 amino acids. Per the germline V gene, CDR1 is SGHVS and CDR2 is FQNEAQ. Trimming cost V 5 bases and J 0 bases, with 11 bases left between them. The CDR3 here is CASSPTGYSNQPQHF. CDR3 DNA sequence: TGTGCCAGCAGCCCAACGGGGTATAGCAATCAGCCCCAGCATTTT.

The chain uses TRBV6-2 or TRBV6-3 and TRBJ2-1; 12 bases fit TRBD2. Germline lookup yields CDR1 MNHEY and CDR2 SVGEGT. Trimming cost V 1 base and J 3 bases; bases outside gene matches: 13. The CDR3 length is 20 residues. CDR3 region: CASSYLLTSGRIQDYNEQFF. The CDR3 bases are TGTGCCAGCAGTTACTTGCTTACTAGCGGGAGGATCCAGGACTACAATGAGCAGTTCTTC.

The chain has TRBV6-5 and TRBJ2-5, with 8 bases that match TRBD1. CDR1 is MNHEY, CDR2 SVGAGI, per germline. The trim removed 2 bases at V and 4 bases at J, leaving 6 bases unmatched. This CDR3 contains 15 residues. CDR3 amino acids: CASSYERGTGETQYF. The CDR3 region has the DNA TGTGCCAGCAGTTACGAGAGGGGGACAGGAGAGACCCAGTACTTC.